The present T cell receptor (beta chain) was sequenced within a study of blood T cell repertoires in COVID-19. The CDR3 covers 17 residues. The J segment lost 7 bases and the V segment lost 1 base, leaving 11 bases of the junction unmatched. The germline gives CDR1 LGHNA, CDR2 YNFKEQ. Produced via immunoSEQ multiplex PCR; TCRdb's table is partial and in-frame only. The table has 110,000 to 150,000 clones, about 82% seen once. The sample consisted of peripheral blood. This chain connects TRBV4-2 to TRBJ1-4; 8 bases agree with TRBD1. The receptor was isolated from a woman aged 55-69 years with acute or convalescent COVID-19. The CDR3 DNA reads as TGTGCCAGCAGCCAAGGACAGGGGAGGAGGTGGGGTGAAAAACTGTTTTTT. Protein: CASSQGQGRRWGEKLFF.